This T cell receptor beta chain was found in a study of shared clonotypes between healthy human individuals (dated by TCRdb to about 2020). Background on the whole study: The cohort included a few men and a couple of women between 18 and 49 years of age. For each donor, CD4 naive and CD4 memory were each given three plates, CD8 naive was given two plates, and CD8 memory was given one plate. To estimate repertoire size and how much clonotype sharing occurs between individuals, the study deeply sequenced the blood TCR repertoires of a handful of healthy adults. Different laboratories and diverse techniques were used to prepare libraries and sequence TCR repertoires, to increase sequencing depth and limit assay-specific biases. Each donor's leukapheresis produced roughly between roughly 0.85 and 10 billion PBMCs.

Via the germline V gene, CDR1 is SGDLS and CDR2 YYNGEE. Taken from cysteine to phenylalanine, the CDR3 has 16 residues. CDR3 DNA is the only sequence kept; it has 48 bases, read in frame from the first base. V drops 3 bases and J drops 7 bases, leaving 19 bases in between. Only one count was recorded for this clone. The antigen it recognizes is unknown. It has no much larger one-base neighbor in the sample; base qualities were not kept. Using the deep immunoSEQ assay, multiplex PCR amplified TCR CDR3 regions from genomic DNA. Extracted genomic DNA from each cell subset was distributed evenly across all wells of several immunoSEQ 96-well plates, and each plate was treated as a replicate. For sorted subsets, approximately 210 ng of genomic DNA, equivalent to about 30,000 T cell genomes, went into each replicate PCR. The purified libraries were quantified using a Qubit 3.0 fluorometer, sized with a Bioanalyzer 2100, and then quantified again using the KAPA Library Quantification kit. A separate single-read 150-cycle Illumina NextSeq 550 flow cell was used to sequence each immunoSEQ 96-well plate. In the authors' own workflow: The immunoSEQ output contained only junctional sequences without quality scores, so filtering could not match that applied to full-length reads. To assign V/J genes and CDR3, sequences were annotated against IMGT germline references using PyIR, a Python wrapper for IgBLAST v1.9. Reads were filtered out if the reads had weak V/J assignments (E-value above 1e-6), no CDR3, stop codons, out-of-frame junctions, or ambiguous translated residues. V3J clonotypes were defined by identical inferred V gene, J gene, and CDR3 amino acid sequence. The percentage overlap between two repertoires was calculated by dividing the number of shared unique clonotypes by the size of the smaller repertoire. Three approaches were used to assess repertoire richness: RTK rarefaction, the Chao1 estimator, and Recon v2.1 estimates of unobserved clonotypes. OLGA was used to compute generation probabilities for all TCRbeta clonotypes that the gDNA method yielded from a handful of donors. TCRdb's version of the immuneACCESS table is confined to in-frame rearrangements and falls short of the full clone set. An unresolved V gene accounts for under half of the shortfall where checked; the remainder is of unknown origin. V, J and clone size derive from that table, while D and trimming were established from the DNA sequence. Within this sample are around 700,000 clones, with about 91% of them counted one time only. Clones ranked in the top ten supply more than 20% of the sample.

For the CD8 naive samples, CD45RO-negative cells were positively selected for CCR7, yielding a CD45RA+CCR7+ population from which TemRA cells were excluded. The donors were healthy, HIV-negative adults who had no recently reported acute infections or vaccinations. Only Caucasian adults living in Nashville, Tennessee, USA were represented among the donors. After blood collection by leukapheresis, PBMCs were isolated using Ficoll-Histopaque density gradient centrifugation and then cryopreserved in the vapor phase of liquid nitrogen. Analytical flow cytometry was used to check the purity and quantity of each magnetically sorted T cell population. Each sorted fraction had its genomic DNA isolated and then quantified by UV absorbance on a Nanodrop 2000c. The paper as a whole reports these results and caveats: Clonotypes shared by all four sorted-subset donors showed higher generation probabilities than non-shared clonotypes. Even with the large sequencing depth, rarefaction of the sorted-subset datasets indicated that sequencing was incomplete. Because the study included only a small number of donors, the genetic and exposure-history diversity represented was limited. Pairwise subsampling indicated that sequencing depth was expected to affect the degree of clonotype sharing among donors. Across four donors, around 5.4% of naive CD4, approximately 4% of naive CD8, approximately 2.5% of memory CD4, and 0.4% to 0.45% of memory CD8 clonotypes were shared. Larger estimated clonotype richness was generally found for naive subsets than for memory subsets. Sampling was restricted to blood, and TCR repertoires in tissues likely differ from the TCR repertoires found in blood.

The rearranged chain carries TRBV9 and TRBJ1-4; the D gene cannot be named for sure. The receptor was isolated from a man aged 25 to 40 in good health. The sequenced sample consisted of naive CD8+ T cells sorted from blood. Sample cell subset or site, as interpreted from the label and publication: CD45RA+CCR7+. The nucleotides read TGTGCCAGCAGCGCACTAGATGCGGCAGACCCTGAAAAACTGTTTTTT. Translated, this gives CASSALDAADPEKLFF.